The 13 T cell receptor beta chains below were found in one sample sequenced in a study of T-cell memory formation after mild COVID-19. TCRdb re-analysed the 5' RACE reads in MiXCR, keeping a single row per CDR3 protein. The table has about 390,000 distinct CDR3 sequences, 16% seen once. The sample consisted of PBMCs or a T cell subset sorted from them (not recorded which). These TCRs come from a man between 18 and 29 years old who had mild COVID-19 (a few samples of this study predate the infection). Cell type and time point are not known.

The chain is built from TRBV19 and TRBJ1-6, with no clear D. V dropped 6 bases and J dropped 6 bases, with 9 bases sitting between them. The CDR3 is 13 amino acids. Germline V gene sequence: CDR1 LNHDA, CDR2 SQIVND (reference sequence). Here the CDR3 reads CASRIWVNSPLHF. The CDR3 region has the DNA TGTGCCAGTAGAATTTGGGTTAATTCACCCCTCCACTTT.

There are a few counts of this clonotype. The CDR3 protein is CASSIAAGNKETQYF. The DNA for the CDR3 is TGTGCCAGTAGTATAGCCGCCGGGAACAAAGAGACCCAGTACTTC. This sequence joins TRBV19 and TRBJ2-5, with D perhaps matching TRBD2 (5 bases). The CDR3 consists of 15 residues. The germline V and J ends were trimmed by 1 base and 3 bases, with 12 bases remaining between them. Germline V gene data show CDR1 as LNHDA and CDR2 as SQIVND (reference sequence).

This clonotype has only a few counts. This chain joins TRBV20-1 and TRBJ1-2; the match to TRBD1 covers 9 bases. The CDR3 sequence is 14 residues long. CDR1 is DFQATT and CDR2 is SNEGSKA in the germline V gene (reference sequence). V shed 3 bases and J 6 bases; nucleotides not matched to a gene: 8. The CDR3 DNA is TGCAGTGCTAGGGGAACCGGGACAGGGAATGGCTACACCTTC. Translated, it gives CSARGTGTGNGYTF.

This clonotype was detected a few times. CDR3 protein: CASSLGTGPSYEQYV. CDR3 nucleotide sequence: TGTGCCAGCAGCTTAGGGACAGGGCCCTCCTACGAGCAGTACGTC. This chain links TRBV7-2 with TRBJ2-7; 8 bases match TRBD1. This CDR3 spans 15 amino acids. Germline loops: CDR1 SGHTA, CDR2 FQGNSA. The junction had 2 bases not matched to a gene; V was cut back by 1 base and J by 0 bases.

The chain is built from TRBV15 and TRBJ1-5; 7 nucleotides agree with TRBD1. From germline, CDR1 is LNHNV and CDR2 YYDKDF (reference sequence). After removal of 5 bases from V and 7 bases from J, the junction contained 8 bases not matched to a gene. The CDR3 has 14 residues. In DNA, the CDR3 is TGTGCCACCAGCCCGGACAGGCCGGGACAGCCCCAGCATTTT. Protein sequence: CATSPDRPGQPQHF.

A few counts support this clonotype. This chain connects TRBV2 to TRBJ2-7; D is unresolved. The CDR3 covers 13 residues. Germline CDR1 and CDR2: SNHLY and FYNNEI. Deletions cut 7 bases from V and 3 bases from J, with 13 bases between. The DNA for the CDR3 is TGTGCCAGCAATCTAAGACACCTCTACGAGCAGTACTTC. Residues: CASNLRHLYEQYF.

This clonotype has more than one count but fewer than ten. The chain joins TRBV5-8 to TRBJ2-1; 10 bases match TRBD1. This CDR3 has 16 residues. The germline V gene encodes CDR1 SGHTS and CDR2 YDEGEE. Trimming took 0 bases from V and 6 from J; bases not matched to a gene: 6. This CDR3 is CASSLDIDRGLNEQFF. The DNA of the CDR3 is TGTGCCAGCAGCTTGGACATAGACAGGGGGCTCAATGAGCAGTTCTTC. The entire variable domain, with the rest obtained from reference TRBV5-8 and TRBJ2-1, is as follows: EAGVTQSPTHLIKTRGQQATLRCSPISGHTSVYWYQQALGLGLQFLLWYDEGEERNRGNFPPRFSGRQFPNYSSELNVNALELEDSALYLCASSLDIDRGLNEQFFGPGTRLTVL.

The V call is TRBV20-1, the J call TRBJ1-1, with a possible D match to TRBD1 (5 bases). This CDR3 is built from 14 residues. Trimming removed 0 bases at V and 1 base at J, with 9 bases between. Looked up from germline, CDR1 is DFQATT and CDR2 is SNEGSKA (reference sequence). CDR3 region: CSARDGAGNTEAFF. The CDR3 DNA follows: TGCAGTGCTAGAGATGGGGCAGGGAACACTGAAGCTTTCTTT.

The chain couples TRBV7-2 to TRBJ2-4, with TRBD2 identical over 7 bases. The CDR3 spans 21 residues. CDR1 is SGHTA and CDR2 is FQGNSA in the germline V gene. With V trimmed by 3 bases and J by 0 bases, 20 bases remained unmatched. CDR3 DNA: TGTGCCAGCAGCTTCCCACGGGGGGACCACCGAAAAGTCCTAGCCAAAAACATTCAGTACTTC. Translation gives CASSFPRGDHRKVLAKNIQYF.

In this sample, this clonotype turned up a few times. The chain carries TRBV5-4 and TRBJ2-1; TRBD2 aligns across 9 bases. Germline values: CDR1 SGHNT, CDR2 YYREEE (reference sequence). This CDR3 spans 17 amino acids. V trimming: 4 bases; J trimming: 7 bases; junction bases outside the gene matches: 15. The CDR3 region has the DNA TGTGCCAGCAGCGACCGACTAGCGGCCATTTCGGGGAATGAGCAGTTCTTC. This gives the protein CASSDRLAAISGNEQFF.

The genes are TRBV7-2 and TRBJ1-5, with unresolved D. Trimming removed 0 bases at V and 3 bases at J, with 6 bases between. CDR3 length: 14 residues. Germline V gene lookup returns CDR1 SGHTA and CDR2 FQGNSA. As DNA, the CDR3 is TGTGCCAGCAGCTTAGCTCCAGACAATCAGCCCCAGCATTTT. It translates to CASSLAPDNQPQHF.

There are many counts of this clonotype. The J gene is TRBJ2-7, the V gene TRBV21-1. TRBV21-1 is tagged as a pseudogene. The CDR3 is 17 amino acids. CDR3 bases: TGTGCCAGCAGCAAAGGAGGACGGCTGAGGAGCTCCTACGAGCAGTACGTC. Translation gives CASSKGGRLRSSYEQYV.

The genes are TRBV7-9 and TRBJ1-6; D gene uncertain. Germline assignment: CDR1 SEHNR and CDR2 FQNEAQ (reference sequence). The CDR3 is 14 residues long. The ends were cut back, 2 bases at V and 9 bases at J, with 11 bases in the middle. The CDR3 DNA follows: TGTGCCAGCAGCTTATTGGGGATTCCTTCACCCCTCCACTTT. It yields the protein CASSLLGIPSPLHF.